The present T cell receptor (beta chain) was sequenced within a study of blood T cell repertoires in COVID-19. Germline V gene data show CDR1 as SGHRS and CDR2 as YFSETQ. V trimming: 1 base; J trimming: 7 bases; junction bases outside the gene matches: 7. The CDR3 sequence is 15 residues long. Original methodology: Estimation of nucleated cell counts relied on the amplification of reference gene primers. The repertoire was sequenced with immunoSEQ multiplex PCR; TCRdb's copy has only in-frame clones and lacks some. The D gene and trimming were derived from the DNA, and the V and J assignments and clone size from that table. The sample includes over 150,000 clones, approximately 90% of them seen just once.

This rearrangement joins TRBV5-1 to TRBJ1-4; 7 bases match TRBD1. This sequence was found in a man aged 50 or older with COVID-19, enrolled during active disease. Sequencing was done on a sample of peripheral blood. The CDR3 DNA is TGCGCCAGCAGCTTGATTGAGGGGGCGGGTGAAAAACTGTTTTTT. The encoded protein is CASSLIEGAGEKLFF. The complete variable domain, with remaining parts taken from reference TRBV5-1 and TRBJ1-4, reads KAGVTQTPRYLIKTRGQQVTLSCSPISGHRSVSWYQQTPGQGLQFLFEYFSETQRNKGNFPGRFSGRQFSNSRSEMNVSTLELGDSALYLCASSLIEGAGEKLFFGSGTQLSVL.